This TCR beta chain originates from a study of CD8+ T cells in alopecia areata. The sequencing template was cDNA reverse transcribed from extracted RNA. Produced via immunoSEQ multiplex PCR; TCRdb's table is partial and in-frame only. The sample records some 110,000 clones, around 61% being singletons. Trimming removed 3 bases from V and 1 base from J; junction bases left unmatched: 5. Germline-derived CDR1 and CDR2 are SGHTA and FQGNSA. There are 16 residues in the CDR3. The clonotype comes from a human donor in good health. V gene TRBV7-2 combines with J gene TRBJ2-5; the match to TRBD2 covers 10 bases. Sequenced input: CD4+ T cells sorted from blood. In DNA form, the CDR3 reads TGTGCCAGCAGCTTGAGCGGGGGGGCCCCCCAAGAGACCCAGTACTTC. It translates to CASSLSGGAPQETQYF.